This T cell receptor (beta chain) was identified in a study of T cell responses to AZD1222 COVID-19 vaccine. The method was immunoSEQ multiplex PCR; TCRdb's version includes in-frame clones alone and lacks a portion of them. The data contain about 120,000 clones, about 92% of them seen just once; the ten biggest clones take up approximately 5.1%. Pooling was applied to second doses at about 4 or about 12 weeks. The V and J ends lost 3 bases and 0 bases, in that order; junction bases with no gene match: 4. CDR1 and CDR2 from the germline V gene are MNHNS and SASEGT. CDR3 length equals 16 residues. This clone showed up just a few times.

Source: peripheral blood, taken 28 days after the second AZD1222 dose. The source of this sequence is an adult who received the AZD1222 COVID-19 vaccine. The gene calls are TRBV6-1 and TRBJ1-5; TRBD1 matches 8 bases. In DNA form, the CDR3 reads TGTGCCAGCAGTGACGGACAGGGCGGTAGCAATCAGCCCCAGCATTTT. The encoded protein is CASSDGQGGSNQPQHF.